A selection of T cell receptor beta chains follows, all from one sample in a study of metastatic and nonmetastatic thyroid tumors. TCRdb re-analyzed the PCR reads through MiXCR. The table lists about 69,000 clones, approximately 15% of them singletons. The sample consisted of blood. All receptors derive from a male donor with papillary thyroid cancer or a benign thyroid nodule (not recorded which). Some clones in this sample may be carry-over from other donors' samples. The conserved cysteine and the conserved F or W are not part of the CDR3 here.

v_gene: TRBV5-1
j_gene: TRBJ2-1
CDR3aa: ASSSGLASNEQF

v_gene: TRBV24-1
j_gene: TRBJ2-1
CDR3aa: ATSDPRGTPAGGSEDEQF

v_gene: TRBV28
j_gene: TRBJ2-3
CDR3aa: ASTGGGPPRTDTQY

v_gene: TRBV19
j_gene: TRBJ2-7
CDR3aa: ASSIRTGPGEQY

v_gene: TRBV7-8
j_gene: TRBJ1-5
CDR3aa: ASSSHTMSNQPQH

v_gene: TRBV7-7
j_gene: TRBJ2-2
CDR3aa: ASSLASGLRDGELF

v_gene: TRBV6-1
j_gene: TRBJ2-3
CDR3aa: ASSPRDTYTDTQY

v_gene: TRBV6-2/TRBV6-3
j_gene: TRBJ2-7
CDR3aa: AISQLAGASYEQY

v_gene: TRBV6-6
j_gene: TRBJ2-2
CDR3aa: ASSYGGTPGELF

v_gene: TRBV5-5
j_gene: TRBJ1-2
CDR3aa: ASSSGQGARGYT

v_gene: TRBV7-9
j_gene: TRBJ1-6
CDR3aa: ASSLVGQTVSPLH

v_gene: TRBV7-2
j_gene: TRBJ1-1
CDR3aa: ANSLAMNTEAF

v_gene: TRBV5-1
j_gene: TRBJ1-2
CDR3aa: ASSLGGGNYGYT

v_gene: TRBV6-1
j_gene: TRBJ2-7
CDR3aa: ASSRISGLSYEQY

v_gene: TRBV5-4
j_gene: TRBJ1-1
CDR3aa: ASSPPPTGLNEAF

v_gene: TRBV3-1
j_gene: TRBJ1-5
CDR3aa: ASSQDATNTQPQH

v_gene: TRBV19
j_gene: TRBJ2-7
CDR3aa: ASSDGTGIPYEQY

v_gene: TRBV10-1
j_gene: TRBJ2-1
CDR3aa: ASSESWGERRSEQF

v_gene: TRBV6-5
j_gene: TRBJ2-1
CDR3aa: ASSSEDWSSYNEQF

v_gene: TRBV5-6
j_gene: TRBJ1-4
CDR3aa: AISFWGQGPIVV

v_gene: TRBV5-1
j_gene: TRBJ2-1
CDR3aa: ASSLDFSSYNEQF

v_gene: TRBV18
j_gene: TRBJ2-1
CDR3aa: ASSKGLAGDNEQF

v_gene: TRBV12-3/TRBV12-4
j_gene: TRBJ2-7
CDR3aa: ASSFGFASGFVDEHY

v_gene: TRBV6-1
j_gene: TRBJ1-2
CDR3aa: ASSTDRGTANYGYT

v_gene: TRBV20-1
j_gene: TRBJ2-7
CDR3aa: SSVRGANEQY

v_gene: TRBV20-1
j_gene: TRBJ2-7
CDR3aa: SARDIASGSNGYEQY

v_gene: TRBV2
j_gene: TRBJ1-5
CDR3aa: ASSLPPSYSNQPQH

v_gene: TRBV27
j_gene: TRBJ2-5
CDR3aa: ASSLRLPGEGQETQY